The 16 T cell receptor beta chains given below trace back to one sample, sequenced in a study of cytomegalovirus exposure and HLA in healthy donors. A multiplex PCR was run with 60 Vbeta primers and 13 Jbeta primers. Assay used: immunoSEQ multiplex PCR; TCRdb lists only in-frame clones, some missing. The profile shows about 130,000 clones, approximately 80% of them singletons. The sample comprised PBMCs. All receptors come from a boy younger than 10 in good health and CMV-seronegative.

The V call is TRBV19, the J call TRBJ2-7; D is perhaps TRBD2 (6 bases). The germline V and J ends were trimmed by 4 bases and 7 bases, with 17 bases remaining between them. In germline, CDR1 is LNHDA, CDR2 SQIVND (reference sequence). This CDR3 is 14 amino acids long. CDR3 region: CASSSGHAAGEQYV. The CDR3, as DNA: TGTGCCAGTAGTAGTGGACACGCTGCGGGGGAGCAGTACGTC.

The chain has TRBV7-6 and TRBJ2-7; the match to TRBD2 covers 8 bases. With 6 bases clipped from V and 1 base from J, the junction kept 8 bases outside the gene matches. Per germline, CDR1 SGHVS and CDR2 FNYEAQ. The CDR3 is 15 amino acids. Written as DNA, the CDR3 is TGTGCCAGCAGAACCGGGGGGGGTTTTTCCTACGAGCAGTACGTC. Its protein is CASRTGGGFSYEQYV.

The chain carries TRBV2 and TRBJ1-5; D is possibly TRBD1 (6 bases). CDR3 size: 15 residues. The V gene's germline CDR1 is SNHLY and CDR2 FYNNEI. V was trimmed by 1 base and J by 3 bases, leaving 10 bases between them. CDR3 loop: CASSEGRGPNQPQHF. CDR3 bases: TGTGCCAGCAGTGAAGGCAGGGGCCCCAATCAGCCCCAGCATTTT.

The chain couples TRBV30 to TRBJ2-2; TRBD2 agrees at 8 bases. V gave up 0 bases and J gave up 8 bases; unmatched junction bases: 8. The CDR3 loop spans 15 amino acids. Germline CDR1 and CDR2: GTSNPN and SVGIG (reference sequence). The CDR3 sequence: CAWSVKRGNVGELFF. The DNA for the CDR3 is TGTGCCTGGAGTGTCAAGCGGGGGAATGTAGGGGAGCTGTTTTTT.

The V call is TRBV19, the J call TRBJ2-7, with D hard to call. V lost 2 bases to trimming and J lost 6 bases, with 11 bases between them. Germline V CDR1 and CDR2: LNHDA, SQIVND (reference sequence). This CDR3 has 13 residues. The CDR3 region is CASSIHSAVEQYF. The DNA for the CDR3 is TGTGCCAGTAGTATACACTCCGCGGTCGAGCAGTACTTC.

The chain combines TRBV5-1 with TRBJ2-1, with D uncertain. Between the trimmed V and J ends, which lost 0 bases and 9 bases, there was a span of 4 bases. Germline-derived CDR1 and CDR2 are SGHRS and YFSETQ. The CDR3 is made up of 11 amino acids. The CDR3 sequence: CASSLAGEQFF. In DNA form, the CDR3 reads TGCGCCAGCAGCTTGGCCGGTGAGCAGTTCTTC.

The rearrangement joins TRBV27 to TRBJ2-3; D perhaps matches TRBD2 (6 bases). The germline V gene has CDR1 MNHEY and CDR2 SMNVEV (reference sequence). The CDR3 is 15 residues long. Deletions cut 8 bases from V and 0 bases from J, with 15 bases between. CDR3 residues: CASAWGDHSTDTQYF. For the CDR3, the DNA is TGTGCCAGCGCATGGGGGGACCATAGCACAGATACGCAGTATTTT.

The chain employs TRBV7-2 and TRBJ2-5; 9 positions agree with TRBD1. The J call may not be correct, given that the DNA end is closer to TRBJ2-7. Germline V gives CDR1 SGHTA, CDR2 FQGNSA. The CDR3 totals 14 residues. CDR3 amino acids: CASSSDRGGYEQYF. CDR3 DNA sequence: TGTGCCAGCAGCTCGGACAGGGGTGGATACGAGCAGTACTTC.

This clone appeared a single time. The J gene is TRBJ2-5, the V gene TRBV11-2; TRBD1 agrees at 9 bases. The germline CDR1 and CDR2 sequences are SGHAT and FQNNGV. The CDR3 spans 16 residues. V lost 5 bases, J lost 7 bases, and 14 bases stayed unmatched. DNA for the CDR3: TGTGCCAGCAGCGCCCCTGCCGGGACAGGGTCCGGGACCCAGTACTTC. Translating gives CASSAPAGTGSGTQYF.

This chain connects TRBV30 to TRBJ1-3; 9 bases match TRBD1. The CDR3 extends over 18 amino acids. Germline trimming cut 1 base from V and 0 bases from J; bases unmatched to any gene: 10. The V gene's germline CDR1 is GTSNPN and CDR2 SVGIG (reference sequence). CDR3 coding DNA: TGTGCCTGGAGTGAGGGGGGACAGGGCTTATTCTCTGGAAACACCATATATTTT. Translating gives CAWSEGGQGLFSGNTIYF. The full variable domain, its missing parts supplied by reference TRBV30 and TRBJ1-3, is SQTIHQWPATLVQPVGSPLSLECTVEGTSNPNLYWYRQAAGRGLQLLFYSVGIGQISSEVPQNLSASRPQDRQFILSSKKLLLSDSGFYLCAWSEGGQGLFSGNTIYFGEGSWLTVV.

The genes are TRBV19 and TRBJ1-2; D gene uncertain. This CDR3 spans 13 amino acids. From germline, CDR1 is LNHDA and CDR2 SQIVND (reference sequence). Trimming pared 10 bases from V and 2 bases from J, leaving 14 bases between. The CDR3 is CATPNEGNYGYTF. CDR3 nucleotide sequence: TGTGCCACCCCAAATGAGGGCAACTATGGCTACACCTTC.

The J gene is TRBJ2-7, the V gene TRBV30, with TRBD1 matching 8 bases. Germline V gives CDR1 GTSNPN, CDR2 SVGIG (reference sequence). The CDR3 is made up of 14 amino acids. With 5 bases clipped from V and 4 bases from J, the junction kept 10 bases outside the gene matches. The CDR3 region has the DNA TGTGCCTGGGAGGGGACCGGGACAGGTTACGAGCAGTACTTC. Protein product: CAWEGTGTGYEQYF.

Worth noting for this clone: One end of the junction is discordant with germline, which a read error may explain. CDR3 sequence reads: CASSLSDGAGEGETQYF. Here the CDR3 DNA reads TGTGCTAGCAGCTTAAGCGACGGGGCAGGGGAGGGAGAGACCCAGTACTTC. The rearrangement joins TRBV7-7 to TRBJ2-5; TRBD2 might be the D (7 bases). From germline, CDR1 is SSHAT and CDR2 FNYEAQ (reference sequence). CDR3 length: 17 amino acids.

The chain combines TRBV6-5 with TRBJ1-1, with TRBD1 matching over 9 bases. CDR1 is MNHEY and CDR2 is SVGAGI in the germline V gene. V shed 9 bases and J 4 bases; nucleotides not matched to a gene: 12. This CDR3 is built from 15 residues. The CDR3 nucleotides are TGTGCCAGTTCAGGGACAGGGAACCGGGGCACTGAAGCTTTCTTT. This sequence encodes CASSGTGNRGTEAFF.

V and J are TRBV7-2 and TRBJ2-7; D is possibly TRBD2 (6 bases). V lost 1 base to trimming and J lost 1 base, with 8 bases between them. Germline CDR1 SGHTA, CDR2 FQGNSA. This CDR3 has 14 residues. CDR3 DNA sequence: TGTGCCAGCAGCTTAGGGGCGGGGTCCTACGAGCAGTACTTC. Translating it yields CASSLGAGSYEQYF.

The chain couples TRBV18 to TRBJ2-1, with a possible D match to TRBD1 (6 bases). Trimming shortened V by 2 bases and J by 2 bases, and 10 bases separated the two germline ends. The germline V gene has CDR1 KGHSH and CDR2 LQKENI. The length of the CDR3 is 15 residues. The CDR3 here is CASSPVSGAYNEQFF. The DNA of the CDR3 is TGTGCCAGCTCACCAGTGTCAGGGGCCTACAATGAGCAGTTCTTC.